A selection of T cell receptor beta chains follows, all from one sample in a study of shared clonotypes between healthy human individuals. TCRdb keeps only in-frame clones here, not all; method: immunoSEQ multiplex PCR. The table shows 550,000 to 600,000 clones, with 70% to 80% occurring only once. The sequenced sample consisted of PBMCs. These TCRs come from a middle-aged woman in good health. Some clones in this sample may be carry-over from other donors' samples. Each CDR3 is given with its conserved first and last residue. The D gene is left open where the match is weak. Expanded clones are given a class, and other clones once, few, many or no size at all.

TRBV5-4	few	TRBJ2-7	TRBD1	CASSPDRVVREQYF	TGTGCCAGCAGCCCCGACAGGGTCGTGCGCGAGCAGTACTTC
TRBV9	.	TRBJ2-2	TRBD2	CATRTSANTGELFF	TGTGCCACCCGGACTAGCGCCAACACCGGGGAGCTGTTTTTT
TRBV30	.	TRBJ2-1	TRBD2	CASDVSGSLGEQFF	TGTGCTTCGGACGTGAGCGGGAGCCTGGGGGAGCAGTTCTTC
TRBV28	few	TRBJ2-7	.	CASSSIPDNLYEQYF	TGTGCCAGCAGTTCTATACCTGACAATCTCTACGAGCAGTACTTC
TRBV5-1	.	TRBJ2-5	TRBD2	CASSARAGGPLQETQYF	TGCGCCAGCAGCGCGCGAGCGGGAGGGCCCCTCCAAGAGACCCAGTACTTC
TRBV7-4	.	TRBJ2-7	TRBD2	CASSSDGTMVGEQYF	TGTGCCAGCAGCTCCGACGGGACTATGGTAGGAGAGCAGTACTTC
TRBV5-1	.	TRBJ2-7	.	CASSYAHGGYSYEQYF	TGCGCCAGCAGCTACGCCCACGGGGGATACTCCTACGAGCAGTACTTC
TRBV30	few	TRBJ2-1	TRBD2	CAWATSGYNEQFF	TGTGCCTGGGCGACTAGCGGTTACAATGAGCAGTTCTTC
TRBV28	.	TRBJ1-3	TRBD1	CASRTGSSGNTIYF	TGTGCCAGCAGGACAGGGAGCTCTGGAAACACCATATATTTT
TRBV15	.	TRBJ1-5	TRBD1	CATSRGISTGDRPQHF	TGTGCCACCAGCAGAGGTATTAGCACAGGGGATCGGCCCCAGCATTTT
TRBV15	.	TRBJ1-2	.	CATSRGRELYGYTF	TGTGCCACCAGCAGGGGCAGGGAGCTCTATGGCTACACCTTC
TRBV11-2	once	TRBJ2-7	TRBD2	CASSLDRAGVSYEQYF	TGTGCCAGCAGCTTAGATAGAGCGGGAGTATCCTACGAGCAGTACTTC
TRBV6-1	.	TRBJ2-3	.	CASHDRYTDTQYF	TGTGCCAGCCACGACAGGTACACAGATACGCAGTATTTT
TRBV5-8	.	TRBJ1-1	.	CASSLAGGYDTEAFF	TGTGCCAGCAGCTTGGCCGGGGGCTACGACACTGAAGCTTTCTTT
TRBV18	.	TRBJ2-1	.	CASSPPRLVIEQFF	TGTGCCAGCTCACCACCCCGACTAGTAATTGAGCAGTTCTTC
TRBV27	.	TRBJ2-7	.	CASSPGLSYEQYF	TGTGCCAGCAGTCCCGGACTTTCCTACGAGCAGTACTTC
TRBV30	.	TRBJ2-7	.	CAWSMEAFDEQYF	TGTGCCTGGAGTATGGAGGCATTCGACGAGCAGTACTTC
TRBV19	.	TRBJ2-2	.	CASSIGLYTGELFF	TGTGCCAGTAGTATAGGGCTGTACACCGGGGAGCTGTTTTTT
TRBV10-3	few	TRBJ1-2	TRBD1	CAISGGQGLPYGYTF	TGTGCCATCAGTGGTGGACAGGGGCTGCCTTATGGCTACACCTTC
TRBV5-4	.	TRBJ2-1	.	CASSRDTGGYNEQFF	TGTGCCAGCAGCCGGGACACCGGGGGATACAATGAGCAGTTCTTC
TRBV7-2	.	TRBJ1-2	.	CASSPGGANYGYTF	TGTGCCAGCAGCCCTGGGGGGGCCAACTATGGCTACACCTTC
TRBV29-1	few	TRBJ2-5	.	CSVLEGGETQYF	TGCAGCGTTCTGGAGGGCGGAGAGACCCAGTACTTC
TRBV7-3	.	TRBJ2-2	.	CASSPGHSNTGELFF	TGTGCCAGCAGCCCGGGACATTCGAACACCGGGGAGCTGTTTTTT
TRBV28	.	TRBJ1-4	.	CASSLRGSNEKLFF	TGTGCCAGCAGTTTACGGGGGTCTAATGAAAAACTGTTTTTT
TRBV7-6	.	TRBJ2-1	.	CASSQMGRSGYNEQFF	TGTGCCAGCAGCCAAATGGGAAGAAGCGGATACAATGAGCAGTTCTTC
TRBV7-3	.	TRBJ1-2	.	CASSLDKNYGYTF	TGTGCCAGCAGCTTAGACAAAAACTATGGCTACACCTTC
TRBV2	.	TRBJ2-5	.	CARGLKETQYF	TGTGCCAGGGGGCTAAAAGAGACCCAGTACTTC
TRBV27	.	TRBJ2-1	TRBD1	CASTDGTGGVRKANEQFF	TGTGCCAGCACTGACGGGACAGGGGGCGTCCGTAAAGCCAATGAGCAGTTCTTC
TRBV7-9	.	TRBJ1-2	TRBD1	CASSDLDRGRSGYTF	TGTGCCAGCAGCGATTTAGACAGGGGGAGGAGTGGCTACACCTTC
TRBV30	.	TRBJ2-2	TRBD2	CALPRPGGPGELFF	TGTGCCCTCCCCCGCCCGGGAGGGCCCGGGGAGCTGTTTTTT
TRBV5-6	.	TRBJ2-3	TRBD1	CASSLPGQGPDTQYF	TGTGCCAGCAGCTTGCCAGGACAGGGGCCAGATACGCAGTATTTT
TRBV4-1	.	TRBJ1-4	.	CASSQPPGTVNEKLFF	TGCGCCAGCAGCCAGCCCCCTGGGACGGTGAATGAAAAACTGTTTTTT
TRBV12-5	few	TRBJ2-1	.	CASGLDGSYNEQFF	TGTGCTAGTGGTTTGGACGGCTCCTACAATGAGCAGTTCTTC
TRBV11-2	.	TRBJ2-1	.	CASSSQGASGSSSYNEQFF	TGTGCCAGCAGCTCTCAGGGGGCTAGCGGCAGTAGCTCCTACAATGAGCAGTTCTTC
TRBV14	.	TRBJ1-2	.	CASSQDYDNYGYTF	TGTGCCAGCAGCCAAGATTACGATAACTATGGCTACACCTTC
TRBV2	many	TRBJ2-3	.	CASSAHREDTQYF	TGTGCCAGCAGTGCGCACAGGGAAGATACGCAGTATTTT
TRBV7-6	.	TRBJ1-1	.	CASSLVSGLNTEAFF	TGTGCCAGCAGCTTAGTTTCCGGGTTGAACACTGAAGCTTTCTTT
TRBV6-5	many	TRBJ1-1	.	CASSYWGTTNTEAFF	TGTGCCAGCAGTTACTGGGGCACAACGAACACTGAAGCTTTCTTT
TRBV7-9	.	TRBJ2-5	.	CASSFGKGETQYF	TGTGCCAGCAGCTTCGGAAAGGGGGAGACCCAGTACTTC
TRBV2	.	TRBJ1-1	.	CASSGQMNTEAFF	TGTGCCAGCAGTGGACAGATGAACACTGAAGCTTTCTTT
TRBV30	once	TRBJ2-3	.	CAWSAISVGGTDTQYF	TGTGCCTGGAGTGCAATTTCGGTGGGCGGCACAGATACGCAGTATTTT
TRBV2	.	TRBJ1-1	.	CASSGGVNTEAFF	TGTGCCAGCAGTGGTGGCGTTAACACTGAAGCTTTCTTT
TRBV19	once	TRBJ2-3	TRBD2	CASSTGTRRDTQYF	TGTGCCAGTAGTACCGGGACTAGAAGAGATACGCAGTATTTT
TRBV19	few	TRBJ2-1	TRBD2	CASSTLAGGGRQFF	TGTGCCAGTAGTACACTAGCGGGAGGGGGCAGGCAGTTCTTC
TRBV27	.	TRBJ2-1	TRBD1	CASSPSLVQGPNEQFF	TGTGCCAGCAGTCCGAGCCTAGTACAGGGGCCCAATGAGCAGTTCTTC
TRBV4-2	.	TRBJ2-2	.	CASSQEAANTGELFF	TGTGCCAGCAGCCAAGAGGCAGCGAACACCGGGGAGCTGTTTTTT
TRBV29-1	many	TRBJ1-1	.	CSVEFGEGGTEAFF	TGCAGCGTTGAATTTGGAGAGGGGGGGACTGAAGCTTTCTTT
TRBV11-2	.	TRBJ2-7	.	CASIVGMESSYEQYF	TGTGCCAGCATCGTGGGGATGGAGAGCTCCTACGAGCAGTACTTC
TRBV7-9	.	TRBJ2-5	.	CASSPSGGAQETQYF	TGTGCCAGCAGCCCGTCTGGGGGGGCCCAAGAGACCCAGTACTTC
TRBV2	few	TRBJ1-3	.	CASSPQGNTIYF	TGTGCCAGCAGTCCGCAGGGAAACACCATATATTTT
TRBV18	.	TRBJ1-1	TRBD1	CASSRPAGQYTEAFF	TGTGCCAGCTCACGTCCGGCGGGACAGTACACTGAAGCTTTCTTT
TRBV5-1	few	TRBJ2-7	TRBD2	CASSPGLVDYEQYF	TGCGCCAGCAGCCCGGGACTAGTGGACTACGAGCAGTACTTC
TRBV27	.	TRBJ2-3	.	CATRGTSTDTQYF	TGTGCCACCAGGGGGACTAGCACAGATACGCAGTATTTT
TRBV7-2	.	TRBJ1-5	.	CASSLVGGLGQPQHF	TGTGCCAGCAGCTTAGTAGGGGGTCTAGGTCAGCCCCAGCATTTT
TRBV6-5	once	TRBJ2-7	TRBD2	CASSYSWREPYYEQYF	TGTGCCAGCAGTTACTCGTGGCGGGAGCCCTACTACGAGCAGTACTTC
TRBV5-4	.	TRBJ1-1	.	CASSLGFSTEAFF	TGTGCCAGCAGCTTGGGATTTAGCACTGAAGCTTTCTTT
TRBV30	.	TRBJ1-4	.	CAWSPATSRNEKLFF	TGTGCCTGGAGTCCCGCGACAAGCCGTAATGAAAAACTGTTTTTT
TRBV5-1	once	TRBJ2-7	TRBD2	CASSPTSGESSYEQYF	TGCGCCAGCAGTCCAACTAGCGGAGAAAGCTCCTACGAGCAGTACTTC
TRBV28	.	TRBJ1-2	.	CASSLGGDYGYTF	TGTGCCAGCAGCCTAGGGGGGGACTATGGCTACACCTTC